This T cell receptor beta chain was identified in a study of cytomegalovirus exposure and HLA in healthy donors. Germline CDR1 and CDR2: LNHDA and SQIVND (reference sequence). V lost 4 bases to trimming and J lost 7 bases, with 19 bases between them. This CDR3 is built from 15 residues. The PCR used 60 Vbeta and 13 Jbeta primers. The protocol was immunoSEQ multiplex PCR, while the TCRdb copy is restricted to in-frame clones and leaves out a portion. The sample data list roughly 62,000 clones. V usage is TRBV19 and J usage is TRBJ2-5; possible D gene TRBD1, 6 bases. Material: PBMCs. The origin of this receptor is a male donor in good health and CMV-seronegative. DNA of the CDR3: TGTGCCAGTAGTACCCAGACAGGCTATATTGGGACCCAGTACTTC. It specifies CASSTQTGYIGTQYF.